This T cell receptor (beta chain) was captured in a study of blood T cell repertoires in COVID-19. Study at large: From the United States, Italy and Spain came samples of acute and convalescent COVID-19.

Only in-frame clones appear in the TCRdb table, and some are missing; sequencing was by immunoSEQ multiplex PCR. The repertoire holds 320,000 or so clones, with roughly 85% as singletons. Germline V gives CDR1 MDHEN, CDR2 SYDVKM. V lost 8 bases to trimming and J lost 6 bases; unmatched junction nucleotides: 5. The CDR3 has 12 residues. Participants, about 18 to 90 years old, spanned more than 20 US areas. This clonotype originated in a woman between 25 and 40 years old who had been exposed to COVID-19. Sequencing used PBMCs or T cells enriched from blood (not recorded which). This sequence joins TRBV28 and TRBJ1-2, with 8 bases identical to TRBD1. Here the CDR3 DNA reads TGTGCCAGCGTCGAGACAGGGGATGGCTACACCTTC. It codes for CASVETGDGYTF.